The T cell receptor beta chain under discussion was sequenced for a study of sequential checkpoint blockade in melanoma. The V gene lost 8 bases and the J gene lost 3 bases, with 17 bases spanning the gap. Germline CDR1 reads SEHNR; CDR2 reads FQNEAQ (reference sequence). This CDR3 has 14 amino acids. The table came from immunoSEQ multiplex PCR; TCRdb's copy has only in-frame clones and leaves some out. Of some 11,000 clones detected, under 60% appear once; the ten largest clones hold around 16%. Stated treatment: randomized to nivolumab then ipilimumab (arm A) or the reverse (arm B). Patients had received no earlier DNA-damaging chemotherapy. Live CD3+CD8+ CD19− CD56− cells were sorted from PBMCs.

The sequence was obtained from a human donor with melanoma. The chain employs TRBV7-9 and TRBJ2-7, with D perhaps matching TRBD1 (5 bases). This sample comprised CD8+ T cells sorted from blood (inferred from file names), obtained from a patient given nivolumab and ipilimumab in sequence. In nucleotides, the CDR3 is TGTGCCAGCGCTACCCAGGGCCGGCACTACGAGCAGTACTTC. Translating gives CASATQGRHYEQYF.